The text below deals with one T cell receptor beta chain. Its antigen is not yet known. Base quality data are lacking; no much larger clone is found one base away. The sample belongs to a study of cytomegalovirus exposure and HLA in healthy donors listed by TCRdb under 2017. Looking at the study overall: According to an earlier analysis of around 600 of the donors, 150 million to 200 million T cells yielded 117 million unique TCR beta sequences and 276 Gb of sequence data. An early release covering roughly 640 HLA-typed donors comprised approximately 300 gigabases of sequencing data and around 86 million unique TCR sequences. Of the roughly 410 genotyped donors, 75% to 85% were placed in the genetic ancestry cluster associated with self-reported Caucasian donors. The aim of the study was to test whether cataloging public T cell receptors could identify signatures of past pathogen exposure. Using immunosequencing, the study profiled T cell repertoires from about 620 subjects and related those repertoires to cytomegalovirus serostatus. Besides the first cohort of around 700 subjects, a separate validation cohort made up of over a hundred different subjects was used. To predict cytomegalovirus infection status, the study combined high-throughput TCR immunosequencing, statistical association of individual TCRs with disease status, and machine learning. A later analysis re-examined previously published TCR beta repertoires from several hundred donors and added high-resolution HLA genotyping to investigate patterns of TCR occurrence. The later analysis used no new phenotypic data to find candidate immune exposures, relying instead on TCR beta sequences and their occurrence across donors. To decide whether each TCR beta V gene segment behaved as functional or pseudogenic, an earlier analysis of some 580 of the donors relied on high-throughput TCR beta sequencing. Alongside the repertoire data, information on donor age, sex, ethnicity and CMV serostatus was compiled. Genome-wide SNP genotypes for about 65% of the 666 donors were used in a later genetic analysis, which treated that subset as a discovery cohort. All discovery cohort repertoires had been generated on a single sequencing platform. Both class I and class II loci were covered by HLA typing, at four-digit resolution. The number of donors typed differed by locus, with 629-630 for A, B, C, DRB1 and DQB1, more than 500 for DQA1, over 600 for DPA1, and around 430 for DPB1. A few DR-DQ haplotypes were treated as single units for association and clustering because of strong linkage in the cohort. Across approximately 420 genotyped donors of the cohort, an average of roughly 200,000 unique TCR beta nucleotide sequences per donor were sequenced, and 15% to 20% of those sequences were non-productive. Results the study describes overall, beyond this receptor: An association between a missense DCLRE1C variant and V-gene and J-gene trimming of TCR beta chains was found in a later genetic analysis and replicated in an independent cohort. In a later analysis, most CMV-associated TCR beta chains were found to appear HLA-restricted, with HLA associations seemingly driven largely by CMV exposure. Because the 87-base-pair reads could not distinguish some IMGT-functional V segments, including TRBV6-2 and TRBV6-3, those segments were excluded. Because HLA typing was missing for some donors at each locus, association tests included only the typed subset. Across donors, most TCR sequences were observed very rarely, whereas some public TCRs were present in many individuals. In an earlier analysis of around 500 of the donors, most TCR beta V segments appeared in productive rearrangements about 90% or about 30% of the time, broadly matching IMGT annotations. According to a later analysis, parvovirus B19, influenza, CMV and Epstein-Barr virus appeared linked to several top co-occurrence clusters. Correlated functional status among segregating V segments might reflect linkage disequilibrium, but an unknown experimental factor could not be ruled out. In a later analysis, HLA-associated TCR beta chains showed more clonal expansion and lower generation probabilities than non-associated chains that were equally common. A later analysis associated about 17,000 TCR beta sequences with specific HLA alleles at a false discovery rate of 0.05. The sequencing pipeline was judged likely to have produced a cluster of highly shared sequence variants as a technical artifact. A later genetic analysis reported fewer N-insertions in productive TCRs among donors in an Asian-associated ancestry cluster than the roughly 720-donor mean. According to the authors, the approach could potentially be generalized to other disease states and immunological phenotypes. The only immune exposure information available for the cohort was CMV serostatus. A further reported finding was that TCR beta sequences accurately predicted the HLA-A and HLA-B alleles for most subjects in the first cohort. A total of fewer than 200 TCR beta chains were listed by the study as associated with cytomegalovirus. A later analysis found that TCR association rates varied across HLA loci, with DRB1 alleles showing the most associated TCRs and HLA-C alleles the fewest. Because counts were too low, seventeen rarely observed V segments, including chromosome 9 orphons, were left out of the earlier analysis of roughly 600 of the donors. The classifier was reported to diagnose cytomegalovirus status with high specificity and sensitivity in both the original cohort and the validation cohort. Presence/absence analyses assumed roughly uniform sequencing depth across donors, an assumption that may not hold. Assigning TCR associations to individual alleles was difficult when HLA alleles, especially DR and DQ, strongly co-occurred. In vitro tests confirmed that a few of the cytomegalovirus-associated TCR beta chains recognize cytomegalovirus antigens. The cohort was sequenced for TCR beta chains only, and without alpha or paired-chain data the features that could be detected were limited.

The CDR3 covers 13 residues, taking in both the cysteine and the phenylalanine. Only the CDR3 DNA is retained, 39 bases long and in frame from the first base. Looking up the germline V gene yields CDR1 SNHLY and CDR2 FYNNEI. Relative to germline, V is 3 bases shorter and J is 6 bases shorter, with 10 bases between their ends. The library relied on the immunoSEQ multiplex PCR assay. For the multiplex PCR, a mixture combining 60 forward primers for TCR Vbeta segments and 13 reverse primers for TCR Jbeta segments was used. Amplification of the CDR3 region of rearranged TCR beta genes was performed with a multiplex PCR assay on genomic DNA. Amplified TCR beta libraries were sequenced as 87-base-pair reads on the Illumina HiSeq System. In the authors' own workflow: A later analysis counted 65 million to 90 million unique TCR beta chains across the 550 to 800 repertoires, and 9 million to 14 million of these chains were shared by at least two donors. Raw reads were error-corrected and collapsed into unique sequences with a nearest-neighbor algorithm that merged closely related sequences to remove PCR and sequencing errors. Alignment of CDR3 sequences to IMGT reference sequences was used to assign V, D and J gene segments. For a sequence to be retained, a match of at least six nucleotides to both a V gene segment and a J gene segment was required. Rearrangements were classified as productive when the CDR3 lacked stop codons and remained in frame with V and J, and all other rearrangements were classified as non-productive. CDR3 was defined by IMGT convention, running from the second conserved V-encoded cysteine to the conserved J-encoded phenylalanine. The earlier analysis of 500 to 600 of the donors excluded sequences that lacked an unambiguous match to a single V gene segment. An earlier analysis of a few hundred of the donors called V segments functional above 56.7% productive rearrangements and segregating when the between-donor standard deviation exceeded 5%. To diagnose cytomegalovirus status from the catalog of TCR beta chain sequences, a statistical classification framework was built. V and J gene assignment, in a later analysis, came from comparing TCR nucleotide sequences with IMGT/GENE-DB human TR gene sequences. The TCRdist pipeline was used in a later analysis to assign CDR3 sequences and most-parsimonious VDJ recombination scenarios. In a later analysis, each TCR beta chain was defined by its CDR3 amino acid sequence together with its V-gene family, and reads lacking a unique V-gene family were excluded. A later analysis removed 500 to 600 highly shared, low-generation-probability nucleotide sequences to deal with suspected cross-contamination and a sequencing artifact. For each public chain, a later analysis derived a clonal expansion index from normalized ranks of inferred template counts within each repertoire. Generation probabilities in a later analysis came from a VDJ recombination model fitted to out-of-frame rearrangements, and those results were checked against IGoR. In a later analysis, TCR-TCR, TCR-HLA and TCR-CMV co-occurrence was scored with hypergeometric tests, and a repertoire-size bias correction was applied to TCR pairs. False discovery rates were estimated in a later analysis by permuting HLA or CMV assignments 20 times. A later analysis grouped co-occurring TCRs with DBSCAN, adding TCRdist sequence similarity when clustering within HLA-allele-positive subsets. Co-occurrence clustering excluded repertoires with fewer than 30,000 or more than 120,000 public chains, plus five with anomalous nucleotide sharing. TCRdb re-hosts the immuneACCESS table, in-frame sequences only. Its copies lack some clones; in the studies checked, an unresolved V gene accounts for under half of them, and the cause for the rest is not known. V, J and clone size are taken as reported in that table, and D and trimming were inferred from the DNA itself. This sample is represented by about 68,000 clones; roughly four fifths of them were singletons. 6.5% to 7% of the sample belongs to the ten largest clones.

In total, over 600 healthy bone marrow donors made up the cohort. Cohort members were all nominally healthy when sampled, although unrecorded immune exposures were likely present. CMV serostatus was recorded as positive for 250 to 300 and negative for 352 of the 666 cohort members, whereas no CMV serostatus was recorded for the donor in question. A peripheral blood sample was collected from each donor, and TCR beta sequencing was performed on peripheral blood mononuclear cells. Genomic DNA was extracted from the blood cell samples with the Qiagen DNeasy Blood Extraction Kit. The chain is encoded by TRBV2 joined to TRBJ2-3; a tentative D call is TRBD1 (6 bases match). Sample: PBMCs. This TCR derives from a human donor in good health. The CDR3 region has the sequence CASSEGAYDTQYF. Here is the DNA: TGTGCCAGCAGTGAGGGGGCGTACGATACGCAGTATTTT.